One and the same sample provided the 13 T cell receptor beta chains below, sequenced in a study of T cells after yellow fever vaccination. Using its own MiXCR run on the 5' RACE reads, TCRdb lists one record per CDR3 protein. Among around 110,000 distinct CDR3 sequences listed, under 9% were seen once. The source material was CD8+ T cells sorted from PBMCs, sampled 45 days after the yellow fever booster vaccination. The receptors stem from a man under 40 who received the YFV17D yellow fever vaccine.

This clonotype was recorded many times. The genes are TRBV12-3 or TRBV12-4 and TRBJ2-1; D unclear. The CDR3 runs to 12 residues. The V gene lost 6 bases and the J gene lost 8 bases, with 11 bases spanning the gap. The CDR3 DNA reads TGTGCCAGCAGCCCCCTTCTTCATGAGCAGTTCTTC. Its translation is CASSPLLHEQFF.

The CDR3 nucleotides are TGTGCCAGCAGTTTAGTAGGGCGCGGCTCTGGGGCCAACGTCCTGACTTTC. Residues: CASSLVGRGSGANVLTF. The J gene is TRBJ2-6, the V gene TRBV12-3 or TRBV12-4; D is unclear. The CDR3 has 17 residues. V was pared by 1 base and J by 0 bases, with 10 bases between.

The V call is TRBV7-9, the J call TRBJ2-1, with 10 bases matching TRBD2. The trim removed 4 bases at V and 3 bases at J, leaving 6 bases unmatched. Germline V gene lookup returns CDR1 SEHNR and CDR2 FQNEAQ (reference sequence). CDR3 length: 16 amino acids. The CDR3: CASSSTGTSVYNEQFF. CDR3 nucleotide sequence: TGTGCCAGCAGCTCTACCGGGACTAGCGTCTACAATGAGCAGTTCTTC.

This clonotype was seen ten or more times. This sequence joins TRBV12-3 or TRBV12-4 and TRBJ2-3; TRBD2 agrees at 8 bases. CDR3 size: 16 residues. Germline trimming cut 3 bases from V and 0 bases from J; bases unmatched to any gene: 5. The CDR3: CASSLGLAGSTDTQYF. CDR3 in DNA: TGTGCCAGCAGTTTGGGGCTAGCGGGCAGCACAGATACGCAGTATTTT.

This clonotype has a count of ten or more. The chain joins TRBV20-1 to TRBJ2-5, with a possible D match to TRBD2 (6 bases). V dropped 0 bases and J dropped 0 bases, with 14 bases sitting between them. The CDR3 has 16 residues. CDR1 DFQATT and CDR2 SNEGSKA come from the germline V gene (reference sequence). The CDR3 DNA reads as TGCAGTGCTAGAGATCTTAGCGGAGTGTACCAAGAGACCCAGTACTTC. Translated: CSARDLSGVYQETQYF.

Written as DNA, the CDR3 is TGTGGCACCTCCCCAAGCGGGGCCTACAATGAGCAGTTCTTC. Translation: CGTSPSGAYNEQFF. The J gene is TRBJ2-1, the V gene TRBV27; 7 nucleotides align to TRBD2. Germline CDR1 reads MNHEY; CDR2 reads SMNVEV (reference sequence). This CDR3 has 14 amino acids.

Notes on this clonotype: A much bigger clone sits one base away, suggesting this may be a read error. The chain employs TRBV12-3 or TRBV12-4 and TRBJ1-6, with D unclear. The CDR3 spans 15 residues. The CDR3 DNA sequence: TGTGCCAGCAGCCCCGGGGAACTTAATAATTCACCCCCCCACTTT. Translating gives CASSPGELNNSPPHF.

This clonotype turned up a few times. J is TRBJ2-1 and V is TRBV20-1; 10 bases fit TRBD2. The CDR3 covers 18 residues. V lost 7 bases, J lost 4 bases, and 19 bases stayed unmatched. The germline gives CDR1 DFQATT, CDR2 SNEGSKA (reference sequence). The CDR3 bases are TGCAGTGGCGATCCGGGACTAGCGCCTGAACGCCTTTACAATGAGCAGTTCTTC. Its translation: CSGDPGLAPERLYNEQFF.

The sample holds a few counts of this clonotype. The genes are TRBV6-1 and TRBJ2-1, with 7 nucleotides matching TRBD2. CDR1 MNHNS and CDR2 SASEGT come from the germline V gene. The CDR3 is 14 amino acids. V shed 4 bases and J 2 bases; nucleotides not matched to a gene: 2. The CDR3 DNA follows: TGTGCCAGCAGTGGGACTAGGCCCTACAATGAGCAGTTCTTC. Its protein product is CASSGTRPYNEQFF.

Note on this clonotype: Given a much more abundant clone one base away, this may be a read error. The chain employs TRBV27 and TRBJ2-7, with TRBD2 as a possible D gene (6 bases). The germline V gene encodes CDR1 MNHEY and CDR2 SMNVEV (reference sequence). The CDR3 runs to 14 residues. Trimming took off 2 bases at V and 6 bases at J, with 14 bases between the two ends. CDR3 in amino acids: CASSLGGSAFEQYF. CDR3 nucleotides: TGTGCCAGCAGTTTAGGGGGGAGTGCGTTCGAGCAGTACTTC.

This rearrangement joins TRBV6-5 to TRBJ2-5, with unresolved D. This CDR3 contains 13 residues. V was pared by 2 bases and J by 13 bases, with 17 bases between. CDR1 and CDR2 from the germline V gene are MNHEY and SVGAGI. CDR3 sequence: CASSYTAGQRWYF. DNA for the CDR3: TGTGCCAGCAGTTACACGGCCGGGCAGCGTTGGTACTTC.

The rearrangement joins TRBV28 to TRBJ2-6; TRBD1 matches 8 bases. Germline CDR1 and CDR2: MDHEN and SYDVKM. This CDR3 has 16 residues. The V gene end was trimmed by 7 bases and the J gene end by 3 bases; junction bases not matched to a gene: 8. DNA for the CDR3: TGTGCCAGCAATGAACAGGGGGTATTTGGGGCCAACGTCCTGACTTTC. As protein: CASNEQGVFGANVLTF.

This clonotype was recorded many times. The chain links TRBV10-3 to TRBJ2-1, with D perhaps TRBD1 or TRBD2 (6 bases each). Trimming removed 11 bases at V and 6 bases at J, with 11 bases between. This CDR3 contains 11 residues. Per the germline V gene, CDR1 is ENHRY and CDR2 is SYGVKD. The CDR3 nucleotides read TGTGCCTTCGGGGGCTCCAATGAGCAGTTCTTC. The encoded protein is CAFGGSNEQFF.